The 31 T cell receptor beta chains in this list originate from one sample, sequenced in a study of cytomegalovirus exposure and HLA in healthy donors. It was with 60 Vbeta and 13 Jbeta primers that the PCR ran. The data were produced by immunoSEQ multiplex PCR, yet TCRdb's version contains in-frame clones alone and is incomplete. The table has about 100,000 clones, roughly 80% seen once. What was sequenced was PBMCs. All receptors derive from a male donor in good health and CMV-seropositive.

The gene calls are TRBV4-1 and TRBJ2-3; D is undetermined. The CDR3 sequence is 14 residues long. Trimming stripped 1 base from V and 3 bases from J, with 8 bases between. Germline loops: CDR1 MGHRA, CDR2 YSYEKL. The CDR3 DNA follows: TGCGCCAGCAGCCAAGGTCGCCGGACAGATACGCAGTATTTT. It is translated as CASSQGRRTDTQYF.

The chain carries TRBV19 and TRBJ2-1; D might be TRBD2 (6 bases). V lost 4 bases and J lost 3, with 13 bases in between. The CDR3 is 15 amino acids. Germline CDR1 is LNHDA and CDR2 is SQIVND (reference sequence). The DNA for the CDR3 is TGTGCCAGTAGTACCATAGCGGCCAACTACAATGAGCAGTTCTTC. Translating gives CASSTIAANYNEQFF.

Notes on this clone: One end of the junction varies from germline; a read error may be responsible. The chain has TRBV7-7 and TRBJ1-4, with D possibly being TRBD1 (5 bases). Per the germline V gene, CDR1 is SSHAT and CDR2 is FNYEAQ (reference sequence). The CDR3 has 14 amino acids. The DNA of the CDR3 is TGTGCTAGCAGCTTAGAAGGGGCAGGTGAAAAACTGTTTTTT. Amino acid sequence: CASSLEGAGEKLFF.

This clone was seen only a few times. The chain is built from TRBV5-4 and TRBJ2-3; TRBD2 matches 12 bases. With V trimmed by 3 bases and J by 0 bases, 2 bases remained unmatched. Germline-derived CDR1 and CDR2 are SGHNT and YYREEE (reference sequence). CDR3 size: 16 residues. This CDR3 reads CASSSGLAGSTDTQYF. DNA for the CDR3: TGTGCCAGCAGCTCAGGACTAGCGGGGAGCACAGATACGCAGTATTTT.

V gene TRBV5-5 combines with J gene TRBJ1-5, with D unresolved. This CDR3 is built from 12 residues. The ends were cut back, 4 bases at V and 6 bases at J, with 8 bases in the middle. Germline CDR1 is SGHKS and CDR2 is YYEKEE (reference sequence). The CDR3 loop reads CASSLAGQPQHF. In nucleotides, the CDR3 is TGTGCCAGCAGCCTTGCGGGTCAGCCCCAGCATTTT.

This clone has only a few counts. The J gene is TRBJ1-5, the V gene TRBV7-6, with D possibly being TRBD1 (5 bases). Trimming removed 0 bases at V and 0 bases at J, with 9 bases between. The CDR3 consists of 16 residues. CDR1 SGHVS and CDR2 FNYEAQ come from the germline V gene. CDR3 sequence: CASSLAGGYSNQPQHF. CDR3 in DNA: TGTGCCAGCAGCTTAGCTGGGGGGTATAGCAATCAGCCCCAGCATTTT.

This chain uses TRBV11-3 with TRBJ2-3; 10 nucleotides agree with TRBD2. V trimming: 4 bases; J trimming: 0 bases; junction bases outside the gene matches: 4. Germline assignment: CDR1 SGHNT and CDR2 YENEEA. This CDR3 comprises 16 residues. CDR3 amino acids: CASSSQTSGSTDTQYF. CDR3 nucleotide sequence: TGTGCCAGCAGCTCACAGACTAGCGGGAGCACAGATACGCAGTATTTT.

This clone was counted a few times. The chain joins TRBV19 to TRBJ1-2, with 7 bases matching TRBD1. Germline assignment: CDR1 LNHDA and CDR2 SQIVND (reference sequence). The CDR3 runs 15 residues. With V trimmed by 4 bases and J by 8 bases, 13 bases remained unmatched. CDR3 sequence reads: CASSNPWRGRVGYTF. The CDR3 DNA reads TGTGCCAGTAGTAACCCCTGGAGGGGGCGAGTCGGCTACACCTTC. Looking up the rest from reference TRBV19 and TRBJ1-2 gives the full variable domain: DGGITQSPKYLFRKEGQNVTLSCEQNLNHDAMYWYRQDPGQGLRLIYYSQIVNDFQKGDIAEGYSVSREKKESFPLTVTSAQKNPTAFYLCASSNPWRGRVGYTFGSGTRLTVV.

This clone was detected only once. V and J are TRBV9 and TRBJ1-1; 7 positions agree with TRBD1. The CDR3 covers 15 residues. The germline V gene encodes CDR1 SGDLS and CDR2 YYNGEE. The V segment lost 4 bases and the J segment 5 bases; nucleotides outside the gene matches: 11. The CDR3 spells CASSPLGGQRTEAFF. DNA of the CDR3: TGTGCCAGCAGCCCCCTGGGGGGACAGCGAACTGAAGCTTTCTTT.

Many counts were recorded for this clone. The V call is TRBV7-9, the J call TRBJ1-1; possibly TRBD1 for D (5 bases). Between the trimmed V and J ends, which lost 3 bases and 2 bases, there was a span of 13 bases. In germline, CDR1 is SEHNR, CDR2 FQNEAQ (reference sequence). The CDR3 has 15 residues. This chain's CDR3 is CASSFTGEGNTEAFF. The DNA for the CDR3 is TGTGCCAGCAGCTTTACGGGGGAGGGAAACACTGAAGCTTTCTTT.

This clone occurred once. The gene calls are TRBV2 and TRBJ1-4; 9 bases match TRBD1. Germline V gene lookup returns CDR1 SNHLY and CDR2 FYNNEI. The V and J ends lost 7 bases and 7 bases, in that order; junction bases with no gene match: 10. The CDR3 runs 15 residues. CDR3 region: CASTLQGAFGEKLFF. The CDR3 DNA follows: TGTGCCAGCACGCTACAGGGGGCTTTCGGTGAAAAACTGTTTTTT.

This rearrangement joins TRBV2 to TRBJ2-1, with a tentative D call TRBD1 (5 bases). The CDR3 length is 15 residues. V lost 8 bases, J lost 7 bases, and 21 bases lay in between. Germline-derived CDR1 and CDR2 are SNHLY and FYNNEI. The CDR3 reads CASLKDIGYSNEQFF. Written as DNA, the CDR3 is TGTGCCAGCCTAAAGGACATCGGGTACAGTAATGAGCAGTTCTTC.

V usage is TRBV19 and J usage is TRBJ2-7; no reliable D call. Trimming cost V 1 base and J 2 bases, with 15 bases left between them. CDR1 is LNHDA, CDR2 SQIVND, per germline (reference sequence). This CDR3 spans 16 amino acids. The CDR3 here is CASSIGSQSSAYEQYF. The CDR3 DNA sequence: TGTGCCAGTAGTATAGGTAGCCAATCATCCGCCTACGAGCAGTACTTC.

V and J are TRBV7-9 and TRBJ2-5; 8 bases are a match to TRBD1. The CDR3 is 14 residues long. The J segment lost 2 bases and the V segment lost 5 bases, leaving 4 bases of the junction unmatched. CDR1 and CDR2 from the germline V gene are SEHNR and FQNEAQ (reference sequence). The CDR3 region is CASSLGTGQETQYF. CDR3 DNA: TGTGCCAGCAGCCTTGGGACAGGTCAAGAGACCCAGTACTTC.

The chain has TRBV6-1 and TRBJ2-7, with 12 bases that match TRBD1. This CDR3 contains 15 residues. J lost 5 bases, V lost 6 bases, and 8 bases had no gene match. CDR1 and CDR2 (germline): MNHNS, SASEGT. CDR3 loop: CASRPGTGGFDEQYF. CDR3 nucleotide sequence: TGTGCCAGCAGACCCGGGACAGGGGGCTTCGACGAGCAGTACTTC.

This clone was detected only a few times. V is TRBV25-1 and J is TRBJ2-3; possibly TRBD2 for D (6 bases). Germline V gene sequence: CDR1 MGHDK, CDR2 SYGVNS. This CDR3 is built from 16 residues. V gave up 6 bases and J gave up 0 bases, with 16 bases separating them. The CDR3 nucleotides are TGTGCCAGCAGCGGAGGCGGGGTAAGGAGCACAGATACGCAGTATTTT. It is translated as CASSGGGVRSTDTQYF.

Comment on this clone: The same CDR3 also results from other DNA sequences found in this sample. CDR3 bases: TGCGCCAGCAGCTTGGGGCAGGGCTCCTACGAGCAGTACTTC. Amino acids: CASSLGQGSYEQYF. The chain has TRBV5-1 and TRBJ2-7; D is possibly TRBD1 (5 bases). Trimming took off 0 bases at V and 0 bases at J, with 7 bases between the two ends. This CDR3 has 14 residues. The V gene's germline CDR1 is SGHRS and CDR2 YFSETQ.

The gene calls are TRBV7-8 and TRBJ2-5; the D is unclear. Germline V gives CDR1 SGHVS, CDR2 FQNEAQ. The CDR3 runs 12 residues. Trimming left V 4 bases short and J 4 bases short, with 7 bases between. The CDR3 DNA sequence: TGTGCCAGCAGCTCCCGGGTAGAGACCCAGTACTTC. This translates into CASSSRVETQYF.

The chain couples TRBV30 to TRBJ1-1; D not certain. V lost 2 bases, J lost 0 bases, and 7 bases lay in between. The CDR3 runs 13 residues. Germline CDR1 and CDR2: GTSNPN and SVGIG (reference sequence). The CDR3 DNA sequence: TGTGCCTGGAGTCAACAGCTGAACACTGAAGCTTTCTTT. This encodes CAWSQQLNTEAFF.

This chain uses TRBV7-9 with TRBJ2-3; a weak D match, TRBD1 (6 bases). Per germline, CDR1 SEHNR and CDR2 FQNEAQ (reference sequence). The CDR3 is 15 amino acids. Trimming cost V 9 bases and J 4 bases, with 20 bases left between them. The CDR3 DNA reads TGTGCCAGTACCGGGACCAACGAGGGGGCAGATACGCAGTATTTT. Translating gives CASTGTNEGADTQYF.

The chain employs TRBV19 and TRBJ2-5; D possibly corresponds to TRBD2 (7 bases). Per germline, CDR1 LNHDA and CDR2 SQIVND (reference sequence). V lost 1 base and J lost 2, with 11 bases in between. This CDR3 has 15 residues. CDR3 in amino acids: CASSIGAGTQETQYF. Written as DNA, the CDR3 is TGTGCCAGTAGTATAGGAGCGGGGACACAAGAGACCCAGTACTTC. Supplemented by reference TRBV19 and TRBJ2-5, the full variable domain reads DGGITQSPKYLFRKEGQNVTLSCEQNLNHDAMYWYRQDPGQGLRLIYYSQIVNDFQKGDIAEGYSVSREKKESFPLTVTSAQKNPTAFYLCASSIGAGTQETQYFGPGTRLLVL.

V and J are TRBV9 and TRBJ1-6; D might be TRBD1 (6 bases). Trimming shortened V by 3 bases and J by 7 bases, and 20 bases separated the two germline ends. The CDR3 runs to 17 residues. CDR1 and CDR2 (germline): SGDLS, YYNGEE. In DNA, the CDR3 is TGTGCCAGCAGCGCCCACCGGGGGGGCAGCGCCAATTCACCCCTCCACTTT. It codes for CASSAHRGGSANSPLHF.

The chain recombines TRBV9 with TRBJ2-1, with TRBD1 matching 7 bases. Germline CDR1 and CDR2: SGDLS and YYNGEE. The CDR3 totals 12 residues. The V and J ends lost 1 base and 15 bases, in that order; junction bases with no gene match: 7. The DNA for the CDR3 is TGTGCCAGCAGCGTATCGGGACAGTCCCCGTTCTTC. Its protein is CASSVSGQSPFF.

The chain employs TRBV27 and TRBJ1-2, with 10 nucleotides matching TRBD1. Germline V gives CDR1 MNHEY, CDR2 SMNVEV (reference sequence). V trimming: 5 bases; J trimming: 8 bases; junction bases outside the gene matches: 11. This CDR3 contains 15 residues. This CDR3 reads CASSRPGQGIGGYTF. Here the CDR3 DNA reads TGTGCCAGCAGTAGACCGGGACAGGGGATCGGCGGCTACACCTTC.

The chain joins TRBV2 to TRBJ1-4, with a possible D match to TRBD1 (5 bases). V lost 4 bases and J lost 8, with 11 bases in between. Germline V gene lookup returns CDR1 SNHLY and CDR2 FYNNEI. The length of the CDR3 is 13 residues. This chain's CDR3 is CASSARVGEKLFF. The CDR3 bases are TGTGCCAGCAGTGCCAGGGTTGGAGAAAAACTGTTTTTT.

The rearrangement joins TRBV29-1 to TRBJ1-3; perhaps TRBD1 as D (6 bases). The CDR3 contains 13 residues. The V gene's germline CDR1 is SQVTM and CDR2 ANQGSEA. With 6 bases removed from V and 4 bases from J, the gap between germline ends came to 13 bases. Here the CDR3 reads CSVATGLGNTIYF. CDR3 bases: TGCAGCGTCGCAACAGGGCTCGGAAACACCATATATTTT.

The chain uses TRBV30 and TRBJ2-3; perhaps TRBD1 as D (5 bases). Germline V gene lookup returns CDR1 GTSNPN and CDR2 SVGIG (reference sequence). The V gene lost 1 base and the J gene lost 0 bases, with 8 bases spanning the gap. The CDR3 is 14 residues long. The CDR3 nucleotides read TGTGCCTGGAGTGCGACAGTAAGCACAGATACGCAGTATTTT. Encoded protein: CAWSATVSTDTQYF. Full variable domain (rest looked up from reference TRBV30 and TRBJ2-3): SQTIHQWPATLVQPVGSPLSLECTVEGTSNPNLYWYRQAAGRGLQLLFYSVGIGQISSEVPQNLSASRPQDRQFILSSKKLLLSDSGFYLCAWSATVSTDTQYFGPGTRLTVL.

This clone was detected a few times. This chain uses TRBV7-3 with TRBJ2-7; TRBD2 aligns across 8 bases. The germline gives CDR1 SGHTA, CDR2 FQGTGA. The CDR3 has 14 amino acids. Trimming at V came to 5 bases and at J to 7 bases, leaving 10 bases not matched to a gene. CDR3 sequence reads: CASSPTGGAGEQYF. The DNA of the CDR3 is TGTGCCAGCAGCCCGACCGGGGGGGCCGGAGAGCAGTACTTC.

The chain uses TRBV4-3 and TRBJ1-2, with D possibly matching TRBD1 (5 bases). The CDR3 contains 16 residues. The V end was cut by 0 bases, the J end by 4 bases, with 15 bases between. The V gene's germline CDR1 is LGHNA and CDR2 YSLEER. CDR3: CASSQDAGGGVYGYTF. The CDR3 DNA reads TGCGCCAGCAGCCAAGATGCCGGGGGGGGAGTCTATGGCTACACCTTC.

The CDR3 DNA reads TGCGCCAGCAGCCAAGATCCCCCTGCGCGGGGGGGCCCACATACGCAGTATTTT. It translates to CASSQDPPARGGPHTQYF. The gene calls are TRBV4-3 and TRBJ2-3, with 9 positions matching TRBD2. The germline gives CDR1 LGHNA, CDR2 YSLEER. The CDR3 consists of 18 residues. The V and J ends lost 0 bases and 7 bases, in that order; junction bases with no gene match: 14.

The rearrangement uses TRBV4-3 and TRBJ2-3; 7 positions agree with TRBD1. The J segment lost 3 bases and the V segment lost 3 bases, leaving 3 bases of the junction unmatched. The CDR3 extends over 14 amino acids. CDR1 is LGHNA, CDR2 YSLEER, per germline. The CDR3 spells CASSQSTGTDTQYF. The CDR3 DNA reads as TGCGCCAGCAGCCAGTCGACAGGGACAGATACGCAGTATTTT.